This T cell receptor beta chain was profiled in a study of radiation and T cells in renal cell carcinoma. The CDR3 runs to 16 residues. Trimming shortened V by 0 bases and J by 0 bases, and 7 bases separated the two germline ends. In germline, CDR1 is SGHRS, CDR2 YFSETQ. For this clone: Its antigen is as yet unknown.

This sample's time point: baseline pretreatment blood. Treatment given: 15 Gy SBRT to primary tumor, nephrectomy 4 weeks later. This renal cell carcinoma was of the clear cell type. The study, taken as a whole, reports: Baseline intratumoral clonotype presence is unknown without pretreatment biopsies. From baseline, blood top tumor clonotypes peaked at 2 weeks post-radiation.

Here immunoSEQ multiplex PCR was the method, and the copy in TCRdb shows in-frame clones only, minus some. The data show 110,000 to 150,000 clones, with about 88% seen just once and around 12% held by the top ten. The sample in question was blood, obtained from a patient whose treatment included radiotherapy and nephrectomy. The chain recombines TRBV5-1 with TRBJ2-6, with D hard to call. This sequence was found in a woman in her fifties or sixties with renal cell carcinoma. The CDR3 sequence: CASSLEGSSGANVLTF. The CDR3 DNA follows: TGCGCCAGCAGCTTGGAAGGTAGCTCTGGGGCCAACGTCCTGACTTTC.